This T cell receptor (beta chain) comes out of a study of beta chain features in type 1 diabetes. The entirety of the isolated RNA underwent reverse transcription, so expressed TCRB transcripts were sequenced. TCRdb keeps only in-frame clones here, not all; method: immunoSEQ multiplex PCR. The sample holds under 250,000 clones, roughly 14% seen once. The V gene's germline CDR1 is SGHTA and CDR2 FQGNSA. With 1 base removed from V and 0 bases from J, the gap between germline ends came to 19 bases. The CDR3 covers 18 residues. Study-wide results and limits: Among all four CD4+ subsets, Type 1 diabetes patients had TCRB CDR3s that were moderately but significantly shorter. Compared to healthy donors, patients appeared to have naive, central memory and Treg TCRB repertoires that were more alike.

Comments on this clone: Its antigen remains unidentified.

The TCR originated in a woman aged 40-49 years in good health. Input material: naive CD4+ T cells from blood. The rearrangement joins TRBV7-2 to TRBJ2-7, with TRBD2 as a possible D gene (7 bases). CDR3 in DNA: TGTGCCAGCAGCTTAGTTGGGGGGGCAGATACTAACTCCTACGAGCAGTACTTC. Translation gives CASSLVGGADTNSYEQYF.